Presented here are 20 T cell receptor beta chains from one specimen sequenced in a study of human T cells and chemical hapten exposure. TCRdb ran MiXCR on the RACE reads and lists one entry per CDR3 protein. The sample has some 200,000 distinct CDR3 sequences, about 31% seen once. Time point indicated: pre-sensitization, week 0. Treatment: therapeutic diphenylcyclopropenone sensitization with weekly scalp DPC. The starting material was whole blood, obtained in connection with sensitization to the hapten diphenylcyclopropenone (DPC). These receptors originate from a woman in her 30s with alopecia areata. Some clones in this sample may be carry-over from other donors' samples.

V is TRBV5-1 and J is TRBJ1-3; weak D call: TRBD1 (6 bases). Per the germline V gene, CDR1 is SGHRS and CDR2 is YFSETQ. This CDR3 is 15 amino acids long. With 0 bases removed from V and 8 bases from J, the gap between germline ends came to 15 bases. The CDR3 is CASSLEGVLEDTIYF. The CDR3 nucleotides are TGCGCCAGCAGCTTGGAGGGGGTATTGGAGGACACCATATATTTT.

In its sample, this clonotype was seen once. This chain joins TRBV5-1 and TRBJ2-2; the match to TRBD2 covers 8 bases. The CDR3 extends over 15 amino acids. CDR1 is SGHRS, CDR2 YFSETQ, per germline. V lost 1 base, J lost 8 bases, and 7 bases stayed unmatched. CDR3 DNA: TGCGCCAGCAGCTTGCAGCGGGAGACAAATGGGGAGCTGTTTTTT. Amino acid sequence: CASSLQRETNGELFF. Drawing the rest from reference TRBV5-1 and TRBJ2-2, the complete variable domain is KAGVTQTPRYLIKTRGQQVTLSCSPISGHRSVSWYQQTPGQGLQFLFEYFSETQRNKGNFPGRFSGRQFSNSRSEMNVSTLELGDSALYLCASSLQRETNGELFFGEGSRLTVL.

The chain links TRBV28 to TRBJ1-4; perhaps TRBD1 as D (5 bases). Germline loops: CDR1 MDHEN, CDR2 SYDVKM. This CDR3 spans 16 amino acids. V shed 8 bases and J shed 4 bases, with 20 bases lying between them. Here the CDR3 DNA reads TGTGCCAGCTGGTCGGCATCCGGGACGTATAATGAAAAACTGTTTTTT. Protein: CASWSASGTYNEKLFF.

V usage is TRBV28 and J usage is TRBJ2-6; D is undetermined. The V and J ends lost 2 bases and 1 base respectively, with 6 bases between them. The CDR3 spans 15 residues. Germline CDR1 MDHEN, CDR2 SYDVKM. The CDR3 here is CASSLAVSGANVLTF. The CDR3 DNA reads TGTGCCAGCAGTTTAGCGGTTTCTGGGGCCAACGTCCTGACTTTC.

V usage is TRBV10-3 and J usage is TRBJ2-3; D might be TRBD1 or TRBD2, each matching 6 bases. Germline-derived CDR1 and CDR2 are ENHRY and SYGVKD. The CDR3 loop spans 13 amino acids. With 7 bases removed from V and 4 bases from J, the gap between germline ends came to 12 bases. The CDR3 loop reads CAIKTGGSDTQYF. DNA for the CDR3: TGTGCCATCAAGACAGGAGGGTCAGATACGCAGTATTTT.

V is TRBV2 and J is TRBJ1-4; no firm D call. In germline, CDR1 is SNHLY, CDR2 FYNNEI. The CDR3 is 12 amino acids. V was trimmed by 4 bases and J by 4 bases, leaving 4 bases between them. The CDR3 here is CASSGVNEKLFF. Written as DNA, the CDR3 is TGTGCCAGCAGTGGCGTTAATGAAAAACTGTTTTTT. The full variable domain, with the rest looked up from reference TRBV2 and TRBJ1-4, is EPEVTQTPSHQVTQMGQEVILRCVPISNHLYFYWYRQILGQKVEFLVSFYNNEISEKSEIFDDQFSVERPDGSNFTLKIRSTKLEDSAMYFCASSGVNEKLFFGSGTQLSVL.

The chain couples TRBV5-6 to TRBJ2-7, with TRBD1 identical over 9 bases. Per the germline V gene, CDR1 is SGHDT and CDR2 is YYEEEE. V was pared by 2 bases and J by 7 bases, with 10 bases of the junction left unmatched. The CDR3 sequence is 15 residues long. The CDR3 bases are TGTGCCAGCAGCTTTCGGGGGACAGGGCTCGGGGAGCAGTACTTC. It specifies CASSFRGTGLGEQYF.

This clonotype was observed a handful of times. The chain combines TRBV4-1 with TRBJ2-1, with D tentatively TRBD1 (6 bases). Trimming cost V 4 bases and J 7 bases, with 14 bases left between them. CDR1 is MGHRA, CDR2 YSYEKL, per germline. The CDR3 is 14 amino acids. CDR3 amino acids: CASSRSDRRNEQFF. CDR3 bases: TGCGCCAGCAGCCGTTCGGACAGACGAAATGAGCAGTTCTTC.

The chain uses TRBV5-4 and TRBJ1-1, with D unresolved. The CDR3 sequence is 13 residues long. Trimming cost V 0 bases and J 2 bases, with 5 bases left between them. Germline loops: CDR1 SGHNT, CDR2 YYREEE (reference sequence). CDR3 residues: CASSLGSNTEAFF. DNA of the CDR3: TGTGCCAGCAGCTTGGGCAGTAACACTGAAGCTTTCTTT.

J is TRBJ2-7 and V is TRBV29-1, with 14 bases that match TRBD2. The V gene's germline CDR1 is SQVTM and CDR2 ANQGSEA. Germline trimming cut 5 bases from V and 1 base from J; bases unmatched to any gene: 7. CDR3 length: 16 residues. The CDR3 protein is CSVRGLAGVRSYEQYF. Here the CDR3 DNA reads TGCAGCGTTCGGGGACTAGCGGGAGTCCGATCCTACGAGCAGTACTTC.

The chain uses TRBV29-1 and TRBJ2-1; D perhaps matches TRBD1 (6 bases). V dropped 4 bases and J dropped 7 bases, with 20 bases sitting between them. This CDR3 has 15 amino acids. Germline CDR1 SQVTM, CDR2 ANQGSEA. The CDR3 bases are TGCAGCGTTGGTCACAGGGTTTCCAGTCGGAATGAGCAGTTCTTC. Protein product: CSVGHRVSSRNEQFF.

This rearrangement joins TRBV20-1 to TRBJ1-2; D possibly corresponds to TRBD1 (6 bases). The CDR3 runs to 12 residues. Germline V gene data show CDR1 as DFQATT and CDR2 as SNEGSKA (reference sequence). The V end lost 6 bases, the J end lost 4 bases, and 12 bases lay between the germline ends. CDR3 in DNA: TGCAGTGCGGGGGGGGGGCTCTATGGCTACACCTTC. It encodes CSAGGGLYGYTF.

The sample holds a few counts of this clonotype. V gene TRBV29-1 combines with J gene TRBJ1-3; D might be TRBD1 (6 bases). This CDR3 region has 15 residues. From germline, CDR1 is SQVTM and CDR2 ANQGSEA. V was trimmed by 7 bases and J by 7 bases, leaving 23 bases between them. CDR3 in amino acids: CSGVTAGARGNTIYF. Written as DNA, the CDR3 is TGCAGCGGCGTTACCGCGGGGGCGCGAGGGAACACCATATATTTT.

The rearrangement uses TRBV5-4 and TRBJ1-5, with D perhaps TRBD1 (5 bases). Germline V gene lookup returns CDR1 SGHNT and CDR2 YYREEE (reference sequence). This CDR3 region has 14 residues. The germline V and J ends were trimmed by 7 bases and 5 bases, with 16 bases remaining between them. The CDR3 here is CASRSGPQDQPQHF. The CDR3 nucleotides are TGTGCCAGCCGCTCAGGGCCGCAAGATCAGCCCCAGCATTTT. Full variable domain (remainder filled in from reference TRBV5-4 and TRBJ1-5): ETGVTQSPTHLIKTRGQQVTLRCSSQSGHNTVSWYQQALGQGPQFIFQYYREEENGRGNFPPRFSGLQFPNYSSELNVNALELDDSALYLCASRSGPQDQPQHFGDGTRLSIL.

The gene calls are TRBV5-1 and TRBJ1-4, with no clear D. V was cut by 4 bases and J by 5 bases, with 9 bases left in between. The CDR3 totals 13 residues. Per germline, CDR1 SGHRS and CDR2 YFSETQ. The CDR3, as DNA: TGCGCCAGCAGCCCTTGGGCGAATGAAAAACTGTTTTTT. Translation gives CASSPWANEKLFF.

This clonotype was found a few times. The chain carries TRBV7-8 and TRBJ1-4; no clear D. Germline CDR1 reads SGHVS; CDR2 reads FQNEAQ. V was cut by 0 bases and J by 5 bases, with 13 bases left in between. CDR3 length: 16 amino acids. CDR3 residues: CASSLAVGLRNEKLFF. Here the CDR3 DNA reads TGTGCCAGCAGCTTAGCGGTTGGGTTAAGGAATGAAAAACTGTTTTTT.

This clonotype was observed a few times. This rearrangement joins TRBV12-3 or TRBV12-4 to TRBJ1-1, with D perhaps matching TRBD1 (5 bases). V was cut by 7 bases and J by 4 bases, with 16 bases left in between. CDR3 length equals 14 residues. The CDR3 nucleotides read TGTGCCAGCATCGACAACGGGGGGTCCACTGAAGCTTTCTTT. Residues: CASIDNGGSTEAFF.

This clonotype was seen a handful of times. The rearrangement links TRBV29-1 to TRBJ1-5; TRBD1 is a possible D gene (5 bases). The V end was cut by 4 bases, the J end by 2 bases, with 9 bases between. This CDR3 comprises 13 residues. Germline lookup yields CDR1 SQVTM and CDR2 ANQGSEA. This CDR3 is CSVGEQGNQPQHF. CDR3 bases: TGCAGCGTTGGCGAACAGGGCAATCAGCCCCAGCATTTT.

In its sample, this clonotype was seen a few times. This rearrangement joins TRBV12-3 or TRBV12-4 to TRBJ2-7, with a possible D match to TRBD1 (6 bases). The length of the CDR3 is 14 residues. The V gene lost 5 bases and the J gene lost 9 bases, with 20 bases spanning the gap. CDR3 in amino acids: CASSPDRPLRGQYF. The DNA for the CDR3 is TGTGCCAGCAGTCCGGACAGACCCCTACGAGGGCAGTACTTC.

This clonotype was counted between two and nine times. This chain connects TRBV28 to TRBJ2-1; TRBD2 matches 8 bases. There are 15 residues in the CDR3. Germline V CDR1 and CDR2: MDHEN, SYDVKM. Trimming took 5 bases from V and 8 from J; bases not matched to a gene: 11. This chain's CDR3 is CASSPPGLARDEQFF. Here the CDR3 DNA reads TGTGCCAGCAGTCCCCCCGGACTAGCACGCGATGAGCAGTTCTTC. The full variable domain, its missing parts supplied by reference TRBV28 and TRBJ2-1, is DVKVTQSSRYLVKRTGEKVFLECVQDMDHENMFWYRQDPGLGLRLIYFSYDVKMKEKGDIPEGYSVSREKKERFSLILESASTNQTSMYLCASSPPGLARDEQFFGPGTRLTVL.